Listed below are T cell receptor beta chains from one sample, sequenced in a study of cytomegalovirus exposure and HLA in healthy donors. Libraries were prepared by immunoSEQ multiplex PCR; TCRdb keeps only in-frame clonotypes and omits some of them. Among roughly 120,000 clones listed, more than 75% were seen once. Sequences were obtained from PBMCs. The receptors originated from a woman in her sixties or seventies in good health and CMV-seropositive. CDR3s include the opening cysteine and the closing phenylalanine or tryptophan. The D gene is left open where the match is weak. Clone size is stated in some rows and not others, as once, few, many or a class when expanded.

D: -; V: TRBV6-5; J: TRBJ1-2; size: few; DNA: TGTGCCAGCAGATTGGCAGGACACCAAACCTATGGCTACACCTTC; CDR3: CASRLAGHQTYGYTF
D: -; V: TRBV6-5; J: TRBJ2-5; size: once; DNA: TGTGCCAGCAGTTACTCTTACAGGGTTGAGGAGACCCAGTACTTC; CDR3: CASSYSYRVEETQYF
D: TRBD1; V: TRBV7-2; J: TRBJ2-7; size: -; DNA: TGTGCCAGCAGCTCGGACAGGGGGGCCTACGAGCAGTACTTC; CDR3: CASSSDRGAYEQYF
D: TRBD1; V: TRBV2; J: TRBJ1-3; size: -; DNA: TGTGCCAGCAGCGCCGGGACAGGGAGGGCTCCTGGAAACACCATATATTTT; CDR3: CASSAGTGRAPGNTIYF
D: TRBD2; V: TRBV4-2; J: TRBJ2-1; size: -; DNA: TGTGCCAGCAGCCAAGAGTTTGGACTAGTGGGCGGCAATGAGCAGTTCTTC; CDR3: CASSQEFGLVGGNEQFF
D: -; V: TRBV5-8; J: TRBJ2-7; size: -; DNA: TGTGCCAGTATCGAGATTTCCGAGCAGTACTTC; CDR3: CASIEISEQYF
D: -; V: TRBV5-4; J: TRBJ2-2; size: -; DNA: TGTGCCAGCAGCTTTCGGGGGACGTACACCGGGGAGCTGTTTTTT; CDR3: CASSFRGTYTGELFF
D: -; V: TRBV18; J: TRBJ2-7; size: once; DNA: TGTGCCAGCTCACCACGGGTACAGAGCTACGAGCAGTACTTC; CDR3: CASSPRVQSYEQYF
D: TRBD1; V: TRBV4-1; J: TRBJ2-2; size: -; DNA: TGCGCCAGCAGCCAGCCCGCACAGGGGGTGGCCGGGGAGCTGTTTTTT; CDR3: CASSQPAQGVAGELFF
D: -; V: TRBV5-1; J: TRBJ2-1; size: -; DNA: TGCGCCAGCAGCTTGAGGAGACAGAATGAGCAGTTCTTC; CDR3: CASSLRRQNEQFF
D: TRBD1; V: TRBV11-3; J: TRBJ2-5; size: -; DNA: TGTGCCAGCAGCTTAGGACAGGGGGGTCGAGAGACCCAGTACTTC; CDR3: CASSLGQGGRETQYF
D: -; V: TRBV12-5; J: TRBJ2-2; size: -; DNA: TGTGCTAGTGGTTTGGGGGCGACCTTATACTCGAACACCGGGGAGCTGTTTTTT; CDR3: CASGLGATLYSNTGELFF
D: TRBD2; V: TRBV19; J: TRBJ2-7; size: once; DNA: TGTGCCAGTACGAGCCTGAGCGGGGGCGAGTCCTACGAGCAGTACTTC; CDR3: CASTSLSGGESYEQYF
D: -; V: TRBV6-5; J: TRBJ1-1; size: few; DNA: TGTGCCAGCAGTTACTCGAGTTCGGGGGGGAACACTGAAGCTTTCTTT; CDR3: CASSYSSSGGNTEAFF
D: TRBD2; V: TRBV2; J: TRBJ2-3; size: -; DNA: TGTGCCAGCAGAGGGACTAGCGGGGGGGGGAGCACAGATACGCAGTATTTT; CDR3: CASRGTSGGGSTDTQYF
D: TRBD2; V: TRBV7-3; J: TRBJ2-1; size: -; DNA: TGTGCCAGCAGCTTAAGGGGGGGCTACAATGAGCAGTTCTTC; CDR3: CASSLRGGYNEQFF
D: TRBD1; V: TRBV5-1; J: TRBJ2-6; size: few; DNA: TGCGCCAGCAGCCGACAGGGTAAGACCATCCCTGGGGCCAACGTCCTGACTTTC; CDR3: CASSRQGKTIPGANVLTF
D: TRBD1; V: TRBV29-1; J: TRBJ2-7; size: -; DNA: TGCAGCGTTGTAGGCCTGGAACAGGGGGCTGTCGAGCAGTACTTC; CDR3: CSVVGLEQGAVEQYF